This T cell receptor beta chain was retrieved from a study of T cell responses to AZD1222 COVID-19 vaccine. Per germline, CDR1 SGHTA and CDR2 FQGNSA. Trimming took off 5 bases at V and 8 bases at J, with 24 bases between the two ends. This CDR3 has 16 residues. Comments on this clone: Antigen unknown.

Study-wide results and limits: Targets within unmutated variant regions were reportedly found for nearly half of spike-specific TCRs.

Some clones are missing from TCRdb's copy, which holds only in-frame ones; the method was immunoSEQ multiplex PCR. The profile shows about 140,000 clones, roughly 90% of them singletons. The sample here was peripheral blood, taken on day 0 of AZD1222 vaccination. The sequence was collected from an adult in good health. The rearrangement joins TRBV7-2 to TRBJ1-1; D uncertain. The CDR3 sequence is CASSVHGFVSDLEAFF. The CDR3 region has the DNA TGTGCCAGCAGCGTGCACGGGTTTGTATCTGATCTGGAAGCTTTCTTT.